The entry below gives a single T cell receptor (beta chain) sequence along with its context. The target antigen is unknown. The length of the CDR3 is 13 residues. Per the germline V gene, CDR1 is SQVTM and CDR2 is ANQGSEA. Trimming took 3 bases from V and 4 from J, leaving 12 bases between them. The source of the sample is a study of T cell responses to AZD1222 COVID-19 vaccine. This table comes from immunoSEQ multiplex PCR, and its TCRdb copy is limited to in-frame clones, with some not included. The table shows roughly 100,000 clones, with less than 95% occurring only once. Overall study results and limits: There were vaccine-associated CD4 TCRs across spike, dominant at 160-218 and 743-854. The donor group comprised mostly white British people and more females; the analysis possibly underestimated clonal diversity.

The J gene is TRBJ1-1, the V gene TRBV29-1; D not certain. This clonotype was obtained from an adult in good health. This specimen was peripheral blood, taken on day 0 of AZD1222 vaccination. The CDR3 spells CSVDSTDRTEAFF. The CDR3 nucleotides are TGCAGCGTTGATTCTACAGACCGCACTGAAGCTTTCTTT. Looking up the rest from reference TRBV29-1 and TRBJ1-1 gives the full variable domain: SAVISQKPSRDICQRGTSLTIQCQVDSQVTMMFWYRQQPGQSLTLIATANQGSEATYESGFVIDKFPISRPNLTFSTLTVSNMSPEDSSIYLCSVDSTDRTEAFFGQGTRLTVV.